Following are 28 T cell receptor beta chains from one sample sequenced in a study of cytomegalovirus exposure and HLA in healthy donors. The PCR made use of 60 Vbeta and 13 Jbeta primers. The method was immunoSEQ multiplex PCR; TCRdb's version includes in-frame clones alone and lacks a portion of them. The table records more than 85,000 clones, around 75% of them present only once. Sequenced sample: PBMCs. The receptors come from a man aged 40-50 years in good health and CMV-seronegative.

The V gene is TRBV5-4, the J gene TRBJ1-2; D call uncertain. CDR3 length: 15 amino acids. Germline lookup yields CDR1 SGHNT and CDR2 YYREEE (reference sequence). The germline V and J ends were trimmed by 1 base and 3 bases, with 13 bases remaining between them. Written as DNA, the CDR3 is TGTGCCAGCAGCTTGTCTCCTGACATCTACTATGGCTACACCTTC. The encoded protein is CASSLSPDIYYGYTF.

V is TRBV4-3 and J is TRBJ2-7; 8 nucleotides line up with TRBD1. The V gene's germline CDR1 is LGHNA and CDR2 YSLEER. The CDR3 runs to 15 residues. Trimming took 3 bases from V and 6 from J; bases not matched to a gene: 10. Here the CDR3 DNA reads TGCGCCAGCAGCCAGGAAATCAGGGGGCAAGGCGAGCAGTACTTC. Amino acids: CASSQEIRGQGEQYF.

The chain employs TRBV28 and TRBJ2-4; 7 nucleotides line up with TRBD1. The CDR3 sequence is 15 residues long. The J segment lost 3 bases and the V segment lost 1 base, leaving 3 bases of the junction unmatched. The V gene's germline CDR1 is MDHEN and CDR2 SYDVKM. The CDR3 region has the DNA TGTGCCAGCAGTTTATCCTACAGGGGCAAAAACATTCAGTACTTC. This sequence encodes CASSLSYRGKNIQYF.

The chain joins TRBV19 to TRBJ2-7; 8 bases fit TRBD1. V shed 3 bases, J shed 3 bases, and the junction held 7 bases outside the gene matches. The CDR3 spans 15 residues. The germline V gene has CDR1 LNHDA and CDR2 SQIVND (reference sequence). The CDR3 region is CASSIPGQGHYEQYF. The CDR3 bases are TGTGCCAGTAGTATCCCCGGACAGGGACACTACGAGCAGTACTTC.

The rearrangement uses TRBV7-9 and TRBJ1-3, with D maybe TRBD1 (5 bases). The CDR3 runs 15 residues. Looked up from germline, CDR1 is SEHNR and CDR2 is FQNEAQ (reference sequence). V lost 5 bases to trimming and J lost 4 bases, with 15 bases between them. The CDR3, as DNA: TGTGCCAGCAGCGCGCTTGGGGCTCTAGGAAACACCATATATTTT. It encodes CASSALGALGNTIYF.

The rearrangement joins TRBV18 to TRBJ2-7; the match to TRBD1 covers 7 bases. Germline trimming cut 5 bases from V and 3 bases from J; bases unmatched to any gene: 7. The CDR3 runs 14 residues. Germline V gene sequence: CDR1 KGHSH, CDR2 LQKENI. CDR3 sequence (DNA): TGTGCCAGCTCAAAGGGACAGTGGGTCTACGAGCAGTACTTC. Protein: CASSKGQWVYEQYF.

This clone was seen a few times. This chain links TRBV15 with TRBJ2-7; 7 bases are shared with TRBD1. This CDR3 is 15 amino acids long. The trim removed 3 bases at V and 4 bases at J, leaving 9 bases unmatched. The germline V gene encodes CDR1 LNHNV and CDR2 YYDKDF (reference sequence). The CDR3 nucleotides read TGTGCCACCAGCAGTGACAGGGCATCGACTTACGAGCAGTACTTC. Its translation: CATSSDRASTYEQYF.

The chain links TRBV10-2 to TRBJ2-3; possibly TRBD2 for D (6 bases). CDR1 and CDR2 from the germline V gene are WSHSY and SAAADI. The CDR3 is made up of 14 amino acids. V shed 6 bases and J shed 0 bases, with 10 bases lying between them. The CDR3 coding sequence is TGCGCCAGCAGAGGGACTCCAAGCACAGATACGCAGTATTTT. Amino acid sequence: CASRGTPSTDTQYF.

The J gene is TRBJ2-7, the V gene TRBV11-2; D might be TRBD1 (6 bases). Germline CDR1 reads SGHAT; CDR2 reads FQNNGV. CDR3 length: 13 residues. Trimming shortened V by 5 bases and J by 6 bases, and 14 bases separated the two germline ends. The CDR3 here is CASSKGQYLEQYF. The CDR3 DNA reads TGTGCCAGCAGCAAAGGACAGTACCTCGAGCAGTACTTC.

J is TRBJ2-2 and V is TRBV7-6, with D unresolved. Looked up from germline, CDR1 is SGHVS and CDR2 is FNYEAQ. This CDR3 comprises 13 residues. The germline V and J ends were trimmed by 1 base and 5 bases, with 5 bases remaining between them. The CDR3 DNA is TGTGCCAGCAGCTTAGGTCGTACCGGGGAGCTGTTTTTT. It is translated as CASSLGRTGELFF.

The V and J genes are TRBV27 and TRBJ2-7; TRBD2 aligns across 7 bases. CDR1 and CDR2 from the germline V gene are MNHEY and SMNVEV (reference sequence). The CDR3 contains 14 residues. V lost 5 bases, J lost 5 bases, and 9 bases stayed unmatched. This CDR3 is CASSLASGDDEQYF. CDR3 coding DNA: TGTGCCAGCAGTCTAGCCAGCGGGGATGACGAGCAGTACTTC.

The genes are TRBV4-1 and TRBJ2-2, with 12 bases that match TRBD2. CDR3 length equals 20 residues. Germline CDR1 is MGHRA and CDR2 is YSYEKL. V trimming: 4 bases; J trimming: 2 bases; junction bases outside the gene matches: 14. CDR3 region: CASSPRGLAGGRGNTGELFF. As DNA, the CDR3 is TGCGCCAGCAGCCCCAGAGGGCTAGCGGGAGGGCGGGGAAACACCGGGGAGCTGTTTTTT.

The CDR3 sequence is CASSLMGGKNTEAFF. DNA of the CDR3: TGCGCCAGCAGCTTGATGGGGGGGAAAAACACTGAAGCTTTCTTT. The rearrangement joins TRBV5-1 to TRBJ1-1; perhaps TRBD1 as D (5 bases). The CDR3 sequence is 15 residues long. Trimming pared 1 base from V and 2 bases from J, leaving 12 bases between. CDR1 is SGHRS, CDR2 YFSETQ, per germline.

The chain is built from TRBV13 and TRBJ2-2; D might be TRBD1 (6 bases). The CDR3 is 14 amino acids. The V end lost 0 bases, the J end lost 9 bases, and 11 bases lay between the germline ends. Germline lookup yields CDR1 PRHDT and CDR2 FYEKMQ (reference sequence). The chain's CDR3 is CASSLGVQGRELFF. CDR3 coding DNA: TGTGCCAGCAGCTTAGGAGTACAGGGCAGGGAGCTGTTTTTT.

The J gene is TRBJ2-1, the V gene TRBV30, with D maybe TRBD2 (6 bases). Trimming shortened V by 0 bases and J by 2 bases, and 11 bases separated the two germline ends. Germline loops: CDR1 GTSNPN, CDR2 SVGIG (reference sequence). The CDR3 extends over 15 amino acids. CDR3 coding DNA: TGTGCCTGGAGTGTACGAGCGGGCCCCTACAATGAGCAGTTCTTC. Residues: CAWSVRAGPYNEQFF.

The rearrangement joins TRBV6-5 to TRBJ1-4; possible D gene TRBD1, 6 bases. This CDR3 is 14 amino acids long. Germline loops: CDR1 MNHEY, CDR2 SVGAGI. V was pared by 6 bases and J by 4 bases, with 12 bases between. CDR3 DNA sequence: TGTGCCAGCAGGCTCAGGGGCCATAATGAAAAACTGTTTTTT. Translating gives CASRLRGHNEKLFF.

This rearrangement joins TRBV4-2 to TRBJ2-6; D is uncertain. CDR3 size: 15 residues. The V and J ends lost 0 bases and 2 bases respectively, with 5 bases between them. Germline V gives CDR1 LGHNA, CDR2 YNFKEQ. Here the CDR3 reads CASSQDSAGANVLTF. The CDR3 DNA reads TGTGCCAGCAGCCAAGATTCGGCTGGGGCCAACGTCCTGACTTTC.

This chain joins TRBV6-4 and TRBJ1-2, with D possibly TRBD1 on 5 matching bases. The CDR3 covers 15 residues. CDR1 and CDR2 from the germline V gene are MRHNA and SNTAGT. Trimming took 0 bases from V and 7 from J, leaving 15 bases between them. The CDR3 region has the DNA TGTGCCAGCAGTGACTCGATAAGGGGCCACGGTGGCTACACCTTC. Translating gives CASSDSIRGHGGYTF.

The chain carries TRBV19 and TRBJ2-1; 10 bases align to TRBD2. The V gene end was trimmed by 3 bases and the J gene end by 6 bases; junction bases not matched to a gene: 2. Germline V gives CDR1 LNHDA, CDR2 SQIVND (reference sequence). The CDR3 consists of 14 residues. Here the CDR3 reads CASSMSGRANEQFF. The CDR3 DNA reads TGTGCCAGTAGTATGAGCGGGAGGGCCAATGAGCAGTTCTTC.

The chain has TRBV4-1 and TRBJ2-7; 10 bases fit TRBD1. In germline, CDR1 is MGHRA, CDR2 YSYEKL. The length of the CDR3 is 19 residues. J was trimmed by 4 bases and V by 3 bases; bases with no gene match: 18. The CDR3 here is CASSHDGRQGAFGRYEQYF. CDR3 sequence (DNA): TGCGCCAGCAGCCACGACGGGCGACAGGGGGCCTTCGGCAGGTACGAGCAGTACTTC.

The V call is TRBV11-2, the J call TRBJ1-4, with D unclear. Germline loops: CDR1 SGHAT, CDR2 FQNNGV. Trimming pared 2 bases from V and 11 bases from J, leaving 6 bases between. The CDR3 is 11 amino acids. CDR3 bases: TGTGCCAGCAGCTTACAGGTTAAACTGTTTTTT. This translates into CASSLQVKLFF. Together with reference TRBV11-2 and TRBJ1-4, the CDR3 gives the full variable domain: EAGVAQSPRYKIIEKRQSVAFWCNPISGHATLYWYQQILGQGPKLLIQFQNNGVVDDSQLPKDRFSAERLKGVDSTLKIQPAKLEDSAVYLCASSLQVKLFFGSGTQLSVL.

This chain joins TRBV29-1 and TRBJ1-1; D perhaps matches TRBD1 (5 bases). The CDR3 is 14 residues long. From germline, CDR1 is SQVTM and CDR2 ANQGSEA. The ends were cut back, 0 bases at V and 4 bases at J, with 12 bases in the middle. The CDR3 loop is CSVEDLRTSTEAFF. CDR3 DNA sequence: TGCAGCGTTGAAGACCTTCGGACATCCACTGAAGCTTTCTTT.

This clone was found once. The rearrangement joins TRBV14 to TRBJ1-1; D is possibly TRBD1 (6 bases). CDR3 length: 16 residues. The ends were cut back, 4 bases at V and 0 bases at J, with 15 bases in the middle. Looked up from germline, CDR1 is SGHDN and CDR2 is FVKESK. DNA for the CDR3: TGTGCCAGCAGCCGCGGGGGCGGAGTGGTGAACACTGAAGCTTTCTTT. It codes for CASSRGGGVVNTEAFF.

V and J are TRBV4-2 and TRBJ2-6; unclear D gene. Germline CDR1 LGHNA, CDR2 YNFKEQ. The CDR3 loop spans 16 amino acids. Trimming took 1 base from V and 0 from J, leaving 7 bases between them. The CDR3 reads CASSQVSLSGANVLTF. The CDR3 DNA follows: TGTGCCAGCAGCCAAGTTAGCCTCTCTGGGGCCAACGTCCTGACTTTC.

J is TRBJ2-2 and V is TRBV4-1; 12 nucleotides agree with TRBD2. The trim removed 4 bases at V and 0 bases at J, leaving 9 bases unmatched. Germline CDR1 MGHRA, CDR2 YSYEKL. The CDR3 covers 19 residues. The CDR3 nucleotides read TGCGCCAGCAGCCCTTCGGGACTAGCGGGCTTCGCGAACACCGGGGAGCTGTTTTTT. It encodes CASSPSGLAGFANTGELFF.

The V call is TRBV7-9, the J call TRBJ1-1; 8 nucleotides match TRBD1. V lost 2 bases to trimming and J lost 3 bases; unmatched junction nucleotides: 8. CDR3 size: 16 residues. The germline V gene encodes CDR1 SEHNR and CDR2 FQNEAQ (reference sequence). CDR3 residues: CASSLLAGGLDTEAFF. The CDR3 DNA is TGTGCCAGCAGCTTATTAGCAGGGGGCTTGGACACTGAAGCTTTCTTT.

The table lists this clone with a few counts. DNA for the CDR3: TGCAGCGCCGTCGGAGGGCGAGGCTACACCTTC. It yields the protein CSAVGGRGYTF. The chain carries TRBV29-1 and TRBJ1-2, with D uncertain. CDR1 is SQVTM, CDR2 ANQGSEA, per germline. This CDR3 has 11 amino acids. Trimming removed 7 bases from V and 8 bases from J, with 14 bases in between.

On this clone: The DNA is left out, because the CDR3 cannot be placed on it with certainty; the CDR3 is given as TCRdb lists it. The chain joins TRBV12-2 to TRBJ2-2; TRBD1, the table's D call, lacks a check against the DNA. TRBV12-2 is given as a pseudogene. The CDR3 totals 18 residues, both ends included. The CDR3 region is CASRLVGFGTGYTGELFF.